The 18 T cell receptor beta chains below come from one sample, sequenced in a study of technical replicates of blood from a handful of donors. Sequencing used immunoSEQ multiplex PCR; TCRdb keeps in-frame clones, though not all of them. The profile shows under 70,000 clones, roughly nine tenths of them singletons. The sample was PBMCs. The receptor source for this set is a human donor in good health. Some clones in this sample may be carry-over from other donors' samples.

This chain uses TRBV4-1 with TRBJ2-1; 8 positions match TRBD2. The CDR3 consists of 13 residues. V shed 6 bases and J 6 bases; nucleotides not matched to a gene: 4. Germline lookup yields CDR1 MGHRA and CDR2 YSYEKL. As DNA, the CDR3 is TGCGCCAGCAGGTCAGCGGGAGTCAATGAGCAGTTCTTC. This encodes CASRSAGVNEQFF.

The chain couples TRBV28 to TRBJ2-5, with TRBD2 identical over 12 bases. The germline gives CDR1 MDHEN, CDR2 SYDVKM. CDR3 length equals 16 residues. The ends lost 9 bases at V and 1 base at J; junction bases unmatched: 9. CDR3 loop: CASRGLAGYSQETQYF. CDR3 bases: TGTGCCAGTCGGGGACTAGCGGGTTACTCCCAAGAGACCCAGTACTTC.

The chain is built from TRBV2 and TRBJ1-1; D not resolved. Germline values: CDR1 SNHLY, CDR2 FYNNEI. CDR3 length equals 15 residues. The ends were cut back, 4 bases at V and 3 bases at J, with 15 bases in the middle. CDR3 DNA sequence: TGTGCCAGCAGTGTCAACACAGTGAAATACACTGAAGCTTTCTTT. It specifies CASSVNTVKYTEAFF.

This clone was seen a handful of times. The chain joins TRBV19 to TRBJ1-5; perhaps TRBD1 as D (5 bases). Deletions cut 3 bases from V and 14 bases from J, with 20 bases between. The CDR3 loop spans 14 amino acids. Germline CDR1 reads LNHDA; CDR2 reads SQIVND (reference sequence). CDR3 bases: TGTGCCAGTAGTATCGGGCTTGGGACTGCAATCGAGCATTTT. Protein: CASSIGLGTAIEHF.

The CDR3 here is CASSMGHSPYNEQFF. The CDR3 DNA reads TGTGCCAGTAGTATGGGGCATTCCCCCTACAATGAGCAGTTCTTC. V is TRBV19 and J is TRBJ2-1, with D tentatively TRBD1 (5 bases). The CDR3 contains 15 residues. The ends were cut back, 3 bases at V and 2 bases at J, with 11 bases in the middle. Germline values: CDR1 LNHDA, CDR2 SQIVND (reference sequence).

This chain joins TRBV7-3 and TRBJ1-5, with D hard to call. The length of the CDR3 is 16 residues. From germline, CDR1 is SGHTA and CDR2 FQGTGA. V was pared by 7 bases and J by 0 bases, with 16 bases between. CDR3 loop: CASTWACLYSNQPQHF. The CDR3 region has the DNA TGTGCCAGCACTTGGGCATGCCTTTATAGCAATCAGCCCCAGCATTTT.

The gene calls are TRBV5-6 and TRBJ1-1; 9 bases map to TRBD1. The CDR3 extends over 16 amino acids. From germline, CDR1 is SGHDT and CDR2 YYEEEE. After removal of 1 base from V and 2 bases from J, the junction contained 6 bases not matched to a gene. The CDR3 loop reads CASSLFTGGANTEAFF. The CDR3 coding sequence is TGTGCCAGCAGCTTGTTTACAGGGGGCGCCAACACTGAAGCTTTCTTT.

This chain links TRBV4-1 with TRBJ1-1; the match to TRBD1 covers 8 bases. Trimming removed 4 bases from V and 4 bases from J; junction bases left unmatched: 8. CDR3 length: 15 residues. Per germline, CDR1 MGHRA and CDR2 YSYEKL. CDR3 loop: CASSLRTGWSTEAFF. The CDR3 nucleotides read TGCGCCAGCAGCCTCCGGACAGGGTGGAGCACTGAAGCTTTCTTT.

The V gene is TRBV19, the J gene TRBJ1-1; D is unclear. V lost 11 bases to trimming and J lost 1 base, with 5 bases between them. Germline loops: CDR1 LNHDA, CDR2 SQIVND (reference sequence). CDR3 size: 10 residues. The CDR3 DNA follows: TGTGCCGCAGGGAACACTGAAGCTTTCTTT. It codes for CAAGNTEAFF.

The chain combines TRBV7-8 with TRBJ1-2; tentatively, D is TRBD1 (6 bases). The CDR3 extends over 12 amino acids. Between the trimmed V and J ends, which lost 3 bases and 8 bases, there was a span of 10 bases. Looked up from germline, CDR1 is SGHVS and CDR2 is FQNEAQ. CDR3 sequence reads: CASSLDRVGYTF. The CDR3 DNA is TGTGCCAGCAGCTTGGACAGAGTCGGCTACACCTTC.

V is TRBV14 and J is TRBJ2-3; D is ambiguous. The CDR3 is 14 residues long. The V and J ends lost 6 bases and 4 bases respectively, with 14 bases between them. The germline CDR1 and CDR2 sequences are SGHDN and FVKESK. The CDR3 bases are TGTGCCAGCAGGAACTACCCCTCACCAGATACGCAGTATTTT. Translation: CASRNYPSPDTQYF.

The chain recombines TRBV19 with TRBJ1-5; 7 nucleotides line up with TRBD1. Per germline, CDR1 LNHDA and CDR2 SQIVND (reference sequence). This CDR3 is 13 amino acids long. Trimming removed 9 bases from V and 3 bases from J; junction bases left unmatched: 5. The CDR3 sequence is CASQGQFNQPQHF. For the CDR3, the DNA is TGTGCCAGCCAGGGACAGTTCAATCAGCCCCAGCATTTT.

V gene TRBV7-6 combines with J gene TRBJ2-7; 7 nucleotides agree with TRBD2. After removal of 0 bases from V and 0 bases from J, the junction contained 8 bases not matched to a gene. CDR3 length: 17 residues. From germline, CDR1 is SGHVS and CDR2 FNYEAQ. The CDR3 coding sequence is TGTGCCAGCAGCTTAGCTACGGGCGGGGGAATCTCCTACGAGCAGTACTTC. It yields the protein CASSLATGGGISYEQYF.

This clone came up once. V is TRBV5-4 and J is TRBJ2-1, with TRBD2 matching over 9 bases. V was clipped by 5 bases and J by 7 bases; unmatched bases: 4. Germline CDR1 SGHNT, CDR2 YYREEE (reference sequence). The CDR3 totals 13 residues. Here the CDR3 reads CASRWTSENEQFF. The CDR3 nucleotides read TGTGCCAGCAGGTGGACTAGCGAGAATGAGCAGTTCTTC.

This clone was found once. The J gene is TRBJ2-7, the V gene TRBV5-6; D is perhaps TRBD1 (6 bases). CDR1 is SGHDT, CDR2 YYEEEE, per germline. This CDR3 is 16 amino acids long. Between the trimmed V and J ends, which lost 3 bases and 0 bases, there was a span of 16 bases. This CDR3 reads CASSSPGTPSSYEQYF. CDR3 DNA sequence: TGTGCCAGCAGCTCACCCGGGACACCCAGCTCCTACGAGCAGTACTTC.

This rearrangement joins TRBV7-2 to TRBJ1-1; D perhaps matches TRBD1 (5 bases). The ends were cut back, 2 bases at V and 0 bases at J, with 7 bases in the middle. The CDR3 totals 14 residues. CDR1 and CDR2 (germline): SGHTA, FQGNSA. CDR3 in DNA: TGTGCCAGCAGCTTAAGACAGCTGAACACTGAAGCTTTCTTT. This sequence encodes CASSLRQLNTEAFF.

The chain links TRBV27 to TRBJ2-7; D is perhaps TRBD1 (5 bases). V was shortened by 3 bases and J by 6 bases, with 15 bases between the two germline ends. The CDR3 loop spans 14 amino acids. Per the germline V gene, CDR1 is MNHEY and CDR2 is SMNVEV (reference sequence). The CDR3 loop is CASSLVRSGSEQYF. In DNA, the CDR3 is TGTGCCAGCAGTTTGGTTCGGTCAGGGTCCGAGCAGTACTTC.

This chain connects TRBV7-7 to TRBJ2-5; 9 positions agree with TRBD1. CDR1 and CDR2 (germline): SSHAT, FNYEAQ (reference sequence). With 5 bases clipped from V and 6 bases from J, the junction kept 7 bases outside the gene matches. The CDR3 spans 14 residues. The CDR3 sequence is CASSTGTGRQTQYF. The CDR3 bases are TGTGCCAGCAGCACCGGGACAGGGAGGCAGACCCAGTACTTC.